These 27 T cell receptor beta chains were all obtained from the same sample, sequenced in a study of OX40 agonist ivuxolimab in advanced cancers. Some clones are missing from TCRdb's copy, which holds only in-frame ones; the method was immunoSEQ multiplex PCR. The sample lists about 58,000 clones, 70% to 90% occurring once. The specimen was CD4+ or CD8+ T cells sorted from blood, collected in a trial of the OX40 agonist ivuxolimab. These receptors originate from an adult with an advanced solid tumor such as melanoma, head and neck, liver or kidney cancer.

The DNA of the CDR3 is TGCGCCAGCAGCCAAGATAGCAGGGCTTGGACTGAAGCTTTCTTT. This gives the protein CASSQDSRAWTEAFF. The chain employs TRBV4-1 and TRBJ1-1; weak D call: TRBD1 (5 bases). This CDR3 is built from 15 residues. Germline-derived CDR1 and CDR2 are MGHRA and YSYEKL. The V end was cut by 0 bases, the J end by 5 bases, with 13 bases between.

CDR3 nucleotide sequence: TGTGCCAGCCGAGACAGCGGCGGCTATGGCTACACCTTC. Residues: CASRDSGGYGYTF. The V and J genes are TRBV2 and TRBJ1-2, with D possibly TRBD1 on 5 matching bases. The V end lost 8 bases, the J end lost 4 bases, and 14 bases lay between the germline ends. Germline values: CDR1 SNHLY, CDR2 FYNNEI. The CDR3 length is 13 residues.

The V and J genes are TRBV6-1 and TRBJ2-3; the D gene is possibly TRBD1 (5 bases). CDR1 and CDR2 from the germline V gene are MNHNS and SASEGT. V lost 2 bases to trimming and J lost 2 bases, with 14 bases between them. The CDR3 is 16 amino acids. The DNA for the CDR3 is TGTGCCAGCAGTGAAACTATGCTGGGGCCCACAGATACGCAGTATTTT. This encodes CASSETMLGPTDTQYF.

J is TRBJ1-2 and V is TRBV28; D not resolved. There are 15 residues in the CDR3. The germline V gene has CDR1 MDHEN and CDR2 SYDVKM. Trimming took off 4 bases at V and 1 base at J, with 13 bases between the two ends. The CDR3 here is CASSSRIQFNYGYTF. The CDR3 region has the DNA TGTGCCAGCAGTTCCAGGATACAGTTTAACTATGGCTACACCTTC.

The chain employs TRBV15 and TRBJ1-2; weak D call: TRBD1 (5 bases). The CDR3 consists of 12 residues. The ends were cut back, 5 bases at V and 8 bases at J, with 12 bases in the middle. CDR1 is LNHNV, CDR2 YYDKDF, per germline (reference sequence). The CDR3 DNA reads as TGTGCCACCAGCCCCGGGGGGGTCGGCTACACCTTC. Translating it yields CATSPGGVGYTF.

The rearrangement links TRBV2 to TRBJ1-2; tentative D call: TRBD1 (5 bases). Trimming took 7 bases from V and 0 from J, leaving 18 bases between them. Germline CDR1 SNHLY, CDR2 FYNNEI. The CDR3 runs to 16 residues. CDR3 DNA: TGTGCCAGCATTCAGACAGACTTTATAGCTAACTATGGCTACACCTTC. It encodes CASIQTDFIANYGYTF.

This clone came up a few times. The gene calls are TRBV7-8 and TRBJ1-1, with D unclear. V was shortened by 1 base and J by 6 bases, with 21 bases between the two germline ends. Germline V lookup: CDR1 SGHVS, CDR2 FQNEAQ. The CDR3 runs 17 residues. DNA for the CDR3: TGTGCCAGCAGCTTAGATCTACAGCCCTTAGCCTCTCCTGAAGCTTTCTTT. It is translated as CASSLDLQPLASPEAFF.

The rearrangement links TRBV11-1 to TRBJ1-3; D gene uncertain. The CDR3 extends over 14 amino acids. CDR1 is SGHAT and CDR2 is FQDESV in the germline V gene (reference sequence). Between the trimmed V and J ends, which lost 8 bases and 0 bases, there was a span of 11 bases. The CDR3 DNA sequence: TGTGCCAGCGGTCGGGCTTCCTCTGGAAACACCATATATTTT. Translated, it gives CASGRASSGNTIYF.

This sequence joins TRBV25-1 and TRBJ2-7; 7 nucleotides align to TRBD2. V was clipped by 5 bases and J by 5 bases; unmatched bases: 9. Germline CDR1 reads MGHDK; CDR2 reads SYGVNS. This CDR3 has 14 residues. DNA for the CDR3: TGTGCCAGCAGTCACGTGGCTAGCGGCCACGAGCAGTACTTC. It is translated as CASSHVASGHEQYF.

The chain uses TRBV6-1 and TRBJ1-6, with TRBD1 matching over 7 bases. CDR1 and CDR2 from the germline V gene are MNHNS and SASEGT. The junction had 6 bases not matched to a gene; V was cut back by 7 bases and J by 6 bases. This CDR3 region has 14 residues. CDR3 bases: TGTGCCAGCACCTTAACAGGGGTTAATTCACCCCTCCACTTT. Translating it yields CASTLTGVNSPLHF.

The chain couples TRBV4-2 to TRBJ1-5; the D is unclear. CDR1 LGHNA and CDR2 YNFKEQ come from the germline V gene. V shed 2 bases and J shed 2 bases, with 7 bases lying between them. The CDR3 has 14 residues. The CDR3 sequence is CASSQWAGNQPQHF. CDR3 nucleotides: TGTGCCAGCAGCCAATGGGCAGGCAATCAGCCCCAGCATTTT.

This chain connects TRBV7-6 to TRBJ2-2; 12 bases align to TRBD2. The ends lost 0 bases at V and 3 bases at J; junction bases unmatched: 2. CDR3 length: 17 amino acids. Germline assignment: CDR1 SGHVS and CDR2 FNYEAQ. The CDR3 sequence: CASSLASSGGDTGELFF. The CDR3 bases are TGTGCCAGCAGCTTAGCGTCTAGCGGGGGGGACACCGGGGAGCTGTTTTTT. Looking up the rest from reference TRBV7-6 and TRBJ2-2 gives the full variable domain: GAGVSQSPRYKVTKRGQDVALRCDPISGHVSLYWYRQALGQGPEFLTYFNYEAQQDKSGLPNDRFSAERPEGSISTLTIQRTEQRDSAMYRCASSLASSGGDTGELFFGEGSRLTVL.

The V call is TRBV18, the J call TRBJ2-2; unclear D gene. Trimming removed 1 base at V and 7 bases at J, with 10 bases between. From germline, CDR1 is KGHSH and CDR2 LQKENI. This CDR3 has 14 residues. The CDR3 nucleotides read TGTGCCAGCTCACCACTCTCGTCCGGCGGGGAGCTGTTTTTT. Its translation: CASSPLSSGGELFF.

This chain connects TRBV2 to TRBJ1-5, with D uncertain. The germline V gene encodes CDR1 SNHLY and CDR2 FYNNEI. The CDR3 has 14 residues. V was cut by 7 bases and J by 0 bases, with 10 bases left in between. The CDR3 spells CASKGTYSNQPQHF. CDR3 coding DNA: TGTGCCAGCAAAGGCACTTATAGCAATCAGCCCCAGCATTTT.

This clone was seen once. This chain links TRBV18 with TRBJ1-5; 7 bases align to TRBD1. This CDR3 has 15 residues. Trimming removed 1 base from V and 5 bases from J; junction bases left unmatched: 5. Per the germline V gene, CDR1 is KGHSH and CDR2 is LQKENI. CDR3 sequence (DNA): TGTGCCAGCTCACCACTTTCAGGGGGTGATCAGCCCCAGCATTTT. This codes for CASSPLSGGDQPQHF.

The genes are TRBV30 and TRBJ2-1, with TRBD2 identical over 8 bases. The CDR3 has 16 amino acids. V dropped 0 bases and J dropped 4; count of bases not matched to a gene: 8. Germline CDR1 reads GTSNPN; CDR2 reads SVGIG (reference sequence). This chain's CDR3 is CAWSVRAGGPYNEQFF. As DNA, the CDR3 is TGTGCCTGGAGTGTACGGGCGGGGGGACCTTACAATGAGCAGTTCTTC.

V gene TRBV5-4 combines with J gene TRBJ1-1, with 9 bases fitting TRBD1. The length of the CDR3 is 15 residues. Germline values: CDR1 SGHNT, CDR2 YYREEE (reference sequence). V lost 4 bases and J lost 6; bases outside the gene matches: 10. CDR3 protein: CASSPLGQGSSEAFF. DNA for the CDR3: TGTGCCAGCAGCCCGTTAGGACAGGGGAGTTCTGAAGCTTTCTTT.

The V gene is TRBV5-1, the J gene TRBJ1-1, with D possibly matching TRBD1 (6 bases). CDR3 length equals 19 residues. CDR1 and CDR2 from the germline V gene are SGHRS and YFSETQ. V was trimmed by 4 bases and J by 1 base, leaving 26 bases between them. CDR3 residues: CASSQNLQQGLPQNTEAFF. In DNA form, the CDR3 reads TGCGCCAGCAGCCAAAATCTACAACAGGGCCTCCCGCAGAACACTGAAGCTTTCTTT.

The chain carries TRBV19 and TRBJ2-3, with D hard to call. Deletions cut 11 bases from V and 3 bases from J, with 15 bases between. CDR3 size: 13 residues. Germline V CDR1 and CDR2: LNHDA, SQIVND (reference sequence). The CDR3: CAVGRRGTDTQYF. DNA of the CDR3: TGTGCCGTCGGCAGAAGAGGAACAGATACGCAGTATTTT. Based on the CDR3 plus reference TRBV19 and TRBJ2-3, the full variable domain is DGGITQSPKYLFRKEGQNVTLSCEQNLNHDAMYWYRQDPGQGLRLIYYSQIVNDFQKGDIAEGYSVSREKKESFPLTVTSAQKNPTAFYLCAVGRRGTDTQYFGPGTRLTVL.

The chain is built from TRBV6-1 and TRBJ1-1; 8 nucleotides agree with TRBD1. Trimming cost V 4 bases and J 3 bases; bases outside gene matches: 7. CDR1 is MNHNS, CDR2 SASEGT, per germline. There are 15 residues in the CDR3. The CDR3, as DNA: TGTGCCAGCAGTGGACAGGGGTCGTGGGACACTGAAGCTTTCTTT. Residues: CASSGQGSWDTEAFF.

This clone was picked up a small number of times. The chain combines TRBV11-2 with TRBJ2-5, with a tentative D call TRBD1 (6 bases). V was clipped by 5 bases and J by 7 bases, with 17 bases between them. Germline values: CDR1 SGHAT, CDR2 FQNNGV. CDR3 size: 14 residues. The DNA of the CDR3 is TGTGCCAGCAGCACAATCCAGGGGTACGGGACCCAGTACTTC. Translating gives CASSTIQGYGTQYF.

The chain combines TRBV18 with TRBJ2-5; D not certain. The CDR3 runs 11 residues. Trimming left V 5 bases short and J 6 bases short, with 7 bases between. Germline lookup yields CDR1 KGHSH and CDR2 LQKENI. Here the CDR3 reads CASSNRKTQYF. The CDR3 coding sequence is TGTGCCAGCTCAAATCGGAAGACCCAGTACTTC.

The count of this clone is one. V is TRBV5-1 and J is TRBJ2-7; D is perhaps TRBD1 (5 bases). Looked up from germline, CDR1 is SGHRS and CDR2 is YFSETQ. The V gene lost 4 bases and the J gene lost 5 bases, with 13 bases spanning the gap. CDR3 length: 13 amino acids. The CDR3: CASSGQDMHEQYF. CDR3 DNA: TGCGCCAGCAGCGGCCAGGACATGCACGAGCAGTACTTC.

The chain combines TRBV19 with TRBJ2-5; possible D gene TRBD2, 6 bases. V lost 6 bases and J lost 5, with 16 bases in between. Germline CDR1 and CDR2: LNHDA and SQIVND (reference sequence). This CDR3 contains 14 residues. In DNA form, the CDR3 reads TGTGCCAGTAGCCCTCGGGGACGGGGGGAGACCCAGTACTTC. This codes for CASSPRGRGETQYF.

The chain joins TRBV7-9 to TRBJ2-1; 8 positions agree with TRBD2. Trimming cost V 5 bases and J 4 bases; bases outside gene matches: 13. The CDR3 has 17 residues. CDR1 and CDR2 (germline): SEHNR, FQNEAQ (reference sequence). CDR3 protein: CASSPPGAGGPYNEQFF. The CDR3 region has the DNA TGTGCCAGCAGCCCCCCAGGGGCGGGGGGCCCTTACAATGAGCAGTTCTTC.

The chain carries TRBV5-6 and TRBJ1-1, with D perhaps TRBD1 (5 bases). Germline CDR1 SGHDT, CDR2 YYEEEE. The length of the CDR3 is 14 residues. Trimming took 1 base from V and 1 from J, leaving 8 bases between them. CDR3 sequence (DNA): TGTGCCAGCAGCTTGAGGACACAGAACACTGAAGCTTTCTTT. Translating gives CASSLRTQNTEAFF.

The chain combines TRBV6-5 with TRBJ2-6, with 8 bases identical to TRBD1. With 4 bases clipped from V and 0 bases from J, the junction kept 2 bases outside the gene matches. Germline values: CDR1 MNHEY, CDR2 SVGAGI. This CDR3 is 16 amino acids long. Written as DNA, the CDR3 is TGTGCCAGCAGTTTAACAGGGGGCTCTGGGGCCAACGTCCTGACTTTC. Protein product: CASSLTGGSGANVLTF.